This is a list of T cell receptor beta chains from one sample in a study of blood T cell repertoires in COVID-19. Profiling relied on immunoSEQ multiplex PCR, and the TCRdb table lists in-frame clones only, not all of them. The sample has roughly 400,000 clones, about 88% seen once. The sample consisted of PBMCs or T cells enriched from blood (not recorded which). These receptors were obtained from a woman aged 18-35 years who had been exposed to COVID-19. CDR3s include the opening cysteine and the closing phenylalanine or tryptophan. D genes are given only for firm matches. Clone size appears in some rows only: once, few, many, or a class for an expanded clone.

D gene: -; J gene: TRBJ1-3; V gene: TRBV3-1/TRBV3-2; clone size: -; CDR3 DNA: TGTGCCAGCAGCCAAAGGGGATCACAGGTGGGCTCTGGAAACACCATATATTTT; CDR3 protein: CASSQRGSQVGSGNTIYF
D gene: TRBD2; J gene: TRBJ2-3; V gene: TRBV10-3; clone size: once; CDR3 DNA: TGTGCCATCAGTGCCGGGACTAGTGGAGGAGATACGCAGTATTTT; CDR3 protein: CAISAGTSGGDTQYF
D gene: TRBD1; J gene: TRBJ1-2; V gene: TRBV5-6; clone size: -; CDR3 DNA: TGTGCCAGCAGCTTCGACAGGGGGGCGCGGAGTGGCTACACCTTC; CDR3 protein: CASSFDRGARSGYTF
D gene: -; J gene: TRBJ2-5; V gene: TRBV10-1; clone size: -; CDR3 DNA: TGCGCCAGCAGTGAGTTTGGGGAGTCCCAGTACTTC; CDR3 protein: CASSEFGESQYF
D gene: -; J gene: TRBJ2-2; V gene: TRBV19; clone size: -; CDR3 DNA: TGTGCCAGTAGTACCCAGGGGTTGGGGGAGCTGTTTTTT; CDR3 protein: CASSTQGLGELFF
D gene: -; J gene: TRBJ1-2; V gene: TRBV28; clone size: -; CDR3 DNA: TGTGCCAGCAGTTTTCCACGAGGGGGCTACACCTTC; CDR3 protein: CASSFPRGGYTF
D gene: TRBD1; J gene: TRBJ1-2; V gene: TRBV7-8; clone size: many; CDR3 DNA: TGTGCCAGCAGCTTAGTGCTGGACAGGGGGCTATCTAACTATGGCTACACCTTC; CDR3 protein: CASSLVLDRGLSNYGYTF
D gene: TRBD1; J gene: TRBJ1-2; V gene: TRBV19; clone size: once; CDR3 DNA: TGTGCCAGTAGCAGGGACAGGGCGGACTATGGCTACACCTTC; CDR3 protein: CASSRDRADYGYTF
D gene: -; J gene: TRBJ2-7; V gene: TRBV28; clone size: -; CDR3 DNA: TGTGCCAGCAGTTTAAATTTATGGCCGCCCTCTAGCTCCTACGAGCAGTACTTC; CDR3 protein: CASSLNLWPPSSSYEQYF
D gene: -; J gene: TRBJ1-2; V gene: TRBV6-1; clone size: -; CDR3 DNA: TGTGCCAGCAGTGAAGGGTCCGTACAGAACTATGGCTACACCTTC; CDR3 protein: CASSEGSVQNYGYTF
D gene: TRBD2; J gene: TRBJ2-3; V gene: TRBV5-1; clone size: -; CDR3 DNA: TGCGCCAGCAGCGGGACTAGCGGGAGCACAGATACGCAGTATTTT; CDR3 protein: CASSGTSGSTDTQYF
D gene: -; J gene: TRBJ1-2; V gene: TRBV5-1; clone size: -; CDR3 DNA: TGCGCCAGCAGCCCGACCGGGGGAAACTATGGCTACACCTTC; CDR3 protein: CASSPTGGNYGYTF
D gene: TRBD1; J gene: TRBJ1-1; V gene: TRBV9; clone size: once; CDR3 DNA: TGTGCCAGCAGCGTAGGGGGACAGGGGGCGAGCACTGAAGCTTTCTTT; CDR3 protein: CASSVGGQGASTEAFF
D gene: TRBD1; J gene: TRBJ2-7; V gene: TRBV5-1; clone size: -; CDR3 DNA: TGCGCCAGCAGCTTACCGGGACAGGTCGACGAGCAGTACTTC; CDR3 protein: CASSLPGQVDEQYF
D gene: TRBD1; J gene: TRBJ1-5; V gene: TRBV18; clone size: -; CDR3 DNA: TGTGCCAGCTCACTTACAGGGGATCAGCCCCAGCATTTT; CDR3 protein: CASSLTGDQPQHF
D gene: -; J gene: TRBJ1-3; V gene: TRBV2; clone size: -; CDR3 DNA: TGTGCCAGCAGTGAACAGATTTTTGCTGGAAACACCATATATTTT; CDR3 protein: CASSEQIFAGNTIYF
D gene: -; J gene: TRBJ1-1; V gene: TRBV6-5; clone size: -; CDR3 DNA: TGTGCCAGCAGTAACGGGCAAGGGGGGGACACTGAAGCTTTCTTT; CDR3 protein: CASSNGQGGDTEAFF
D gene: -; J gene: TRBJ2-5; V gene: TRBV12-3/TRBV12-4; clone size: -; CDR3 DNA: TGTGCCAGCAGGACAGCAGATCAGACCCAGTACTTC; CDR3 protein: CASRTADQTQYF
D gene: TRBD2; J gene: TRBJ2-7; V gene: TRBV18; clone size: -; CDR3 DNA: TGTGCCAGCTCACCGGGGCGGGGGATGAATACCTACGAGCAGTACTTC; CDR3 protein: CASSPGRGMNTYEQYF
D gene: TRBD1; J gene: TRBJ1-4; V gene: TRBV30; clone size: -; CDR3 DNA: TGTGCCTGGAGTATAGGGACAGGGGGTAATGAAAAACTGTTTTTT; CDR3 protein: CAWSIGTGGNEKLFF
D gene: -; J gene: TRBJ2-7; V gene: TRBV6-5; clone size: -; CDR3 DNA: TGTGCCAGCAGTTACGCTGGTAGAGGGAGCTCCTACGAGCAGTACTTC; CDR3 protein: CASSYAGRGSSYEQYF
D gene: TRBD2; J gene: TRBJ2-1; V gene: TRBV28; clone size: -; CDR3 DNA: TGTGCCAGCGGGCTAGCGGGGGACAATGAGCAGTTCTTC; CDR3 protein: CASGLAGDNEQFF
D gene: -; J gene: TRBJ2-2; V gene: TRBV2; clone size: -; CDR3 DNA: TGTGCCAGCAGTGAATTAGGGGTCGGGGAGCTGTTTTTT; CDR3 protein: CASSELGVGELFF
D gene: TRBD2; J gene: TRBJ2-5; V gene: TRBV27; clone size: once; CDR3 DNA: TGTGCCAGCAGGTCGATAGCGGGGGGGCTGGAAGAGACCCAGTACTTC; CDR3 protein: CASRSIAGGLEETQYF
D gene: TRBD2; J gene: TRBJ2-3; V gene: TRBV13; clone size: -; CDR3 DNA: TGTGCCAGCAGCGAGACTAGCGGGAGCCCTCCTCTGAGTACGAATACGCAGTATTTT; CDR3 protein: CASSETSGSPPLSTNTQYF
D gene: -; J gene: TRBJ1-4; V gene: TRBV14; clone size: -; CDR3 DNA: TGTGCCAGCAGCCCCGGGTGGCGGGGAAGAAATGAAAAACTGTTTTTT; CDR3 protein: CASSPGWRGRNEKLFF
D gene: -; J gene: TRBJ1-5; V gene: TRBV28; clone size: -; CDR3 DNA: TGTGCCAGCAGCCCTTTAGGGGACACGGGACCGGGCCAGCCCCAGCATTTT; CDR3 protein: CASSPLGDTGPGQPQHF
D gene: -; J gene: TRBJ2-2; V gene: TRBV6-2/TRBV6-3; clone size: -; CDR3 DNA: TGTGCCAGCAGTTACGTGGCCCTGACTAATTCCGGGGAGCTGTTTTTT; CDR3 protein: CASSYVALTNSGELFF